A single sample gave rise to the 15 T cell receptor beta chains below, sequenced in a study of blood T cell repertoires in COVID-19. Clones were read by immunoSEQ multiplex PCR, and TCRdb kept only the in-frame ones, dropping some. The profile shows more than 400,000 clones, approximately 85% of them singletons. The sample taken for sequencing was peripheral blood. The origin of the receptors is a human donor in a cohort sampled during active COVID-19.

The chain uses TRBV3-1 (or the pseudogene TRBV3-2) and TRBJ1-1; D gene ambiguous. Germline V gene data show CDR1 as LGHDT and CDR2 as YNNKEL (reference sequence). This CDR3 region has 14 residues. The V end was cut by 0 bases, the J end by 8 bases, with 13 bases between. The CDR3 is CASSQEAVAGEAFF. The CDR3 DNA is TGTGCCAGCAGCCAAGAGGCAGTAGCGGGGGAAGCTTTCTTT.

As regards this clone: A much larger clone lies a single base off, so this may be a read error. J is TRBJ2-3 and V is TRBV7-9, with D hard to call. Trimming shortened V by 5 bases and J by 3 bases, and 6 bases separated the two germline ends. CDR1 is SEHNR, CDR2 FQNEAQ, per germline (reference sequence). The CDR3 has 12 amino acids. DNA of the CDR3: TGTGCCAGCAGCCACCGGACAGATACGCAGTATTTT. Translation: CASSHRTDTQYF.

The chain links TRBV9 to TRBJ2-3; D gene unclear. Per germline, CDR1 SGDLS and CDR2 YYNGEE. The CDR3 extends over 13 amino acids. Trimming removed 1 base from V and 6 bases from J, with 9 bases in between. CDR3 DNA sequence: TGTGCCAGCAGCGTAATTAGTTTCGATACGCAGTATTTT. Encoded protein: CASSVISFDTQYF.

This chain links TRBV7-8 with TRBJ1-6, with 7 bases matching TRBD1. The germline V gene has CDR1 SGHVS and CDR2 FQNEAQ. J lost 10 bases, V lost 2 bases, and 5 bases had no gene match. This CDR3 has 14 amino acids. CDR3 sequence reads: CASSLTGAVSPLHF. As DNA, the CDR3 is TGTGCCAGCAGCTTAACAGGGGCCGTCTCACCCCTCCACTTT.

The V gene is TRBV18, the J gene TRBJ1-2; TRBD1 matches at 7 bases. The CDR3 loop spans 14 amino acids. The germline V gene encodes CDR1 KGHSH and CDR2 LQKENI. V lost 2 bases to trimming and J lost 3 bases; unmatched junction nucleotides: 3. As DNA, the CDR3 is TGTGCCAGCTCACCAGAGACAGGGTACTATGGCTACACCTTC. Amino acid sequence: CASSPETGYYGYTF.

CDR3 bases: TGTGCCACCAGTGATCCGCGGACTAGTACCGACGAGCAGTACTTC. Protein product: CATSDPRTSTDEQYF. The rearrangement uses TRBV24-1 and TRBJ2-7; TRBD2 matches 7 bases. CDR1 and CDR2 from the germline V gene are KGHDR and SFDVKD. J lost 5 bases, V lost 3 bases, and 9 bases had no gene match. The CDR3 is 15 amino acids.

This sequence joins TRBV5-8 and TRBJ2-5; TRBD2 matches 14 bases. The CDR3 runs to 17 residues. Looked up from germline, CDR1 is SGHTS and CDR2 is YDEGEE. V shed 3 bases, J shed 1 base, and the junction held 5 bases outside the gene matches. The CDR3 DNA reads TGTGCCAGCAGCTCTGGACTAGCGGGAGGATCCCAAGAGACCCAGTACTTC. Amino acid sequence: CASSSGLAGGSQETQYF.

V and J are TRBV5-1 and TRBJ2-5, with 7 bases identical to TRBD2. The CDR3 is 16 amino acids. CDR1 and CDR2 from the germline V gene are SGHRS and YFSETQ. The ends lost 0 bases at V and 1 base at J; junction bases unmatched: 6. CDR3 protein: CASSLGPGGTQETQYF. CDR3 sequence (DNA): TGCGCCAGCAGCTTGGGCCCGGGAGGCACCCAAGAGACCCAGTACTTC.

The chain recombines TRBV3-1 (or the pseudogene TRBV3-2) with TRBJ1-3; TRBD1 matches 7 bases. Germline CDR1 and CDR2: LGHDT and YNNKEL (reference sequence). There are 14 residues in the CDR3. With 5 bases clipped from V and 2 bases from J, the junction kept 3 bases outside the gene matches. Written as DNA, the CDR3 is TGTGCCAGCAGCGGAGACAGGGCTGGAAACACCATATATTTT. This sequence encodes CASSGDRAGNTIYF.

The V and J genes are TRBV12-3 or TRBV12-4 and TRBJ1-1, with D maybe TRBD1 (5 bases). V was shortened by 6 bases and J by 6 bases, with 11 bases between the two germline ends. CDR3 length: 12 amino acids. As DNA, the CDR3 is TGTGCCAGCAGCTGGGACTTCTCTGAAGCTTTCTTT. This codes for CASSWDFSEAFF.

The chain joins TRBV5-4 to TRBJ2-1; 8 bases match TRBD2. This CDR3 contains 15 residues. Per the germline V gene, CDR1 is SGHNT and CDR2 is YYREEE (reference sequence). The V gene end was trimmed by 4 bases and the J gene end by 2 bases; junction bases not matched to a gene: 5. The CDR3 reads CASSHPGLAYNEQFF. CDR3 sequence (DNA): TGTGCCAGCAGCCATCCGGGACTAGCCTACAATGAGCAGTTCTTC. Complete variable domain (other parts from reference TRBV5-4 and TRBJ2-1): ETGVTQSPTHLIKTRGQQVTLRCSSQSGHNTVSWYQQALGQGPQFIFQYYREEENGRGNFPPRFSGLQFPNYSSELNVNALELDDSALYLCASSHPGLAYNEQFFGPGTRLTVL.

The chain uses TRBV28 and TRBJ1-3; no firm D call. The CDR3 extends over 16 amino acids. Germline CDR1 is MDHEN and CDR2 is SYDVKM. V lost 3 bases and J lost 0, with 12 bases in between. For the CDR3, the DNA is TGTGCCAGCAGTTTCCTCATAGGAGCCTCTGGAAACACCATATATTTT. This translates into CASSFLIGASGNTIYF.

The J gene is TRBJ2-7, the V gene TRBV11-2; a weak D match, TRBD1 (5 bases). Trimming took off 0 bases at V and 4 bases at J, with 25 bases between the two ends. This CDR3 region has 19 residues. Germline CDR1 is SGHAT and CDR2 is FQNNGV. The CDR3 region has the DNA TGTGCCAGCAGCTTAGATAGATACCCATTACAGGTCCAGAGTTACGAGCAGTACTTC. Translating gives CASSLDRYPLQVQSYEQYF.

V usage is TRBV7-3 and J usage is TRBJ1-1; D not certain. Trimming removed 4 bases at V and 3 bases at J, with 9 bases between. The germline gives CDR1 SGHTA, CDR2 FQGTGA. The CDR3 spans 13 residues. The CDR3, as DNA: TGTGCCAGCAGCTCCAACGAGGACACTGAAGCTTTCTTT. This codes for CASSSNEDTEAFF.

This chain joins TRBV6-5 and TRBJ2-3, with 8 bases that match TRBD1. The germline V gene encodes CDR1 MNHEY and CDR2 SVGAGI. The CDR3 runs to 14 residues. The V gene end was trimmed by 6 bases and the J gene end by 2 bases; junction bases not matched to a gene: 4. The CDR3 loop is CASSGQGYTDTQYF. The CDR3 DNA is TGTGCCAGCAGCGGACAGGGTTACACAGATACGCAGTATTTT.